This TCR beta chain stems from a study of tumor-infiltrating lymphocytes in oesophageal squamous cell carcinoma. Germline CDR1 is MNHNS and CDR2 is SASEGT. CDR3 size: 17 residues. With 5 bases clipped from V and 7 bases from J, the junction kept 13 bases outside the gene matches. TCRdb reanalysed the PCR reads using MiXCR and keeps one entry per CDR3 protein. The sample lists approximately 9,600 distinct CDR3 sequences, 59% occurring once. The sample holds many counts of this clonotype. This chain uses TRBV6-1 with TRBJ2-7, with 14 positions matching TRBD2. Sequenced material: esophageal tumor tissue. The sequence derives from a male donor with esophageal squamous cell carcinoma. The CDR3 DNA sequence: TGTGCCAGCAGTTATGGACTAGCGGGAGGAAGAAACAATGAGCAGTACTTC. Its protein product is CASSYGLAGGRNNEQYF.